What follows are 15 T cell receptor beta chains derived from one specimen sequenced in a study of cytotoxic CD8 clonotypes in ibrutinib-treated CLL. Clones were read by immunoSEQ multiplex PCR, and TCRdb kept only the in-frame ones, dropping some. Of about 84,000 clones listed, about 86% are singletons. The sequencing used PBMCs, collected before ibrutinib treatment. The receptors shown here come from a human donor with chronic lymphocytic leukemia.

This chain connects TRBV28 to TRBJ1-1, with D perhaps matching TRBD1 (6 bases). This CDR3 has 13 residues. CDR1 is MDHEN and CDR2 is SYDVKM in the germline V gene. The V gene lost 5 bases and the J gene lost 10 bases, with 17 bases spanning the gap. In DNA, the CDR3 is TGTGCCAGCAGTCCAGCTCGGACAGAAAGAGCTTTCTTT. Amino acids: CASSPARTERAFF.

The chain joins TRBV4-2 to TRBJ1-5, with TRBD1 as a possible D gene (5 bases). The germline V gene encodes CDR1 LGHNA and CDR2 YNFKEQ. V dropped 1 base and J dropped 2 bases, with 12 bases sitting between them. The CDR3 sequence is 16 residues long. CDR3 sequence: CASSQVGREGNQPQHF. In nucleotides, the CDR3 is TGTGCCAGCAGCCAAGTGGGCAGGGAGGGCAATCAGCCCCAGCATTTT.

The chain couples TRBV7-9 to TRBJ2-3, with 7 bases fitting TRBD1. Per germline, CDR1 SEHNR and CDR2 FQNEAQ (reference sequence). Germline trimming cut 5 bases from V and 2 bases from J; bases unmatched to any gene: 7. CDR3 length: 15 amino acids. The CDR3, as DNA: TGTGCCAGCAGCGACCAGGGGGAGTTCACAGATACGCAGTATTTT. Translating gives CASSDQGEFTDTQYF.

The chain has TRBV11-2 and TRBJ2-1, with 9 bases that match TRBD2. The V and J ends lost 2 bases and 8 bases, in that order; junction bases with no gene match: 10. Per the germline V gene, CDR1 is SGHAT and CDR2 is FQNNGV. The CDR3 sequence is 16 residues long. In DNA, the CDR3 is TGTGCCAGCAGCTTATTGTTGGGAGTAGCGGGGGATGAGCAGTTCTTC. Translation gives CASSLLLGVAGDEQFF.

In this sample, this clone turned up many times. This sequence joins TRBV7-9 and TRBJ1-1; TRBD1 is a possible D gene (6 bases). V was pared by 4 bases and J by 1 base, with 10 bases between. The CDR3 length is 14 residues. Germline CDR1 reads SEHNR; CDR2 reads FQNEAQ (reference sequence). The CDR3 DNA is TGTGCCAGCAGCTCCGCCAGGGGGAACACTGAAGCTTTCTTT. It yields the protein CASSSARGNTEAFF.

This clone was detected many times. This chain links TRBV20-1 with TRBJ2-5; D not resolved. Trimming took off 4 bases at V and 0 bases at J, with 3 bases between the two ends. The CDR3 runs 11 residues. Germline V gene data show CDR1 as DFQATT and CDR2 as SNEGSKA (reference sequence). Written as DNA, the CDR3 is TGCAGTGCTATCCACCAAGAGACCCAGTACTTC. This encodes CSAIHQETQYF.

This chain links TRBV27 with TRBJ2-7; D possibly uses TRBD1 or TRBD2 (5 bases each). Germline V gene data show CDR1 as MNHEY and CDR2 as SMNVEV (reference sequence). The CDR3 consists of 15 residues. Trimming took 3 bases from V and 2 from J, leaving 14 bases between them. The CDR3 nucleotides read TGTGCCAGCAGTTTCGGTGGGACGTTGACCTACGAGCAGTACTTC. This translates into CASSFGGTLTYEQYF.

The V gene is TRBV2, the J gene TRBJ2-1; 8 bases align to TRBD2. From germline, CDR1 is SNHLY and CDR2 FYNNEI. Trimming cost V 6 bases and J 8 bases; bases outside gene matches: 9. This CDR3 is built from 14 residues. For the CDR3, the DNA is TGTGCCAGCAGCGGGAGGGCTCGGGGGTATGAGCAGTTCTTC. Amino acids: CASSGRARGYEQFF.

The CDR3 nucleotides are TGTGCCAGCTCACCGAGCGGGATATACAATGAGCAGTTCTTC. Residues: CASSPSGIYNEQFF. The chain employs TRBV18 and TRBJ2-1; 7 bases are shared with TRBD2. This CDR3 spans 14 amino acids. With 3 bases clipped from V and 4 bases from J, the junction kept 3 bases outside the gene matches. CDR1 and CDR2 from the germline V gene are KGHSH and LQKENI.

This clone has only one observation. V is TRBV14 and J is TRBJ2-2, with a tentative D call TRBD1 (5 bases). V lost 1 base to trimming and J lost 0 bases, with 9 bases between them. CDR3 length: 16 amino acids. Germline CDR1 SGHDN, CDR2 FVKESK. The CDR3 coding sequence is TGTGCCAGCAGCCAAGTCAGGGTCGCGAACACCGGGGAGCTGTTTTTT. It translates to CASSQVRVANTGELFF.

This clone appeared once. The J gene is TRBJ2-7, the V gene TRBV29-1; a possible D gene is TRBD1 (6 bases). V was shortened by 6 bases and J by 4 bases, with 16 bases between the two germline ends. This CDR3 spans 13 amino acids. CDR1 is SQVTM and CDR2 is ANQGSEA in the germline V gene. This CDR3 reads CSVTPGTRYEQYF. DNA for the CDR3: TGCAGCGTAACTCCCGGGACAAGATACGAGCAGTACTTC.

J is TRBJ2-7 and V is TRBV28; possibly TRBD1 or TRBD2 for D (7 bases each). CDR3 length: 17 amino acids. The V end lost 3 bases, the J end lost 9 bases, and 27 bases lay between the germline ends. CDR1 is MDHEN and CDR2 is SYDVKM in the germline V gene. The CDR3 here is CASSLQGGTPMVWWQYF. Here the CDR3 DNA reads TGTGCCAGCAGTTTGCAGGGGGGGACCCCAATGGTCTGGTGGCAGTACTTC.

CDR3: CASSVDTQGYYGYTF. In nucleotides, the CDR3 is TGTGCCAGCAGCGTAGACACACAGGGGTACTATGGCTACACCTTC. The chain combines TRBV9 with TRBJ1-2; TRBD1 matches at 7 bases. Germline V CDR1 and CDR2: SGDLS, YYNGEE. With V trimmed by 0 bases and J by 3 bases, 5 bases remained unmatched. The CDR3 is 15 amino acids.

The J gene is TRBJ2-2, the V gene TRBV27; tentatively, D is TRBD1 or TRBD2 (5 bases each). Per the germline V gene, CDR1 is MNHEY and CDR2 is SMNVEV (reference sequence). This CDR3 is 14 amino acids long. V dropped 4 bases and J dropped 5 bases, with 11 bases sitting between them. The CDR3 DNA follows: TGTGCCAGCAGTTACGGGGCAGGTACCGGGGAGCTGTTTTTT. Amino acid sequence: CASSYGAGTGELFF.

V and J are TRBV27 and TRBJ2-5; 10 bases are a match to TRBD2. This CDR3 is built from 15 residues. Per the germline V gene, CDR1 is MNHEY and CDR2 is SMNVEV (reference sequence). V gave up 4 bases and J gave up 7 bases; unmatched junction bases: 9. Written as DNA, the CDR3 is TGTGCCAGCAGTTCTCAAGAGCGGGAGGGGGTGACCCAGTACTTC. Its translation: CASSSQEREGVTQYF.